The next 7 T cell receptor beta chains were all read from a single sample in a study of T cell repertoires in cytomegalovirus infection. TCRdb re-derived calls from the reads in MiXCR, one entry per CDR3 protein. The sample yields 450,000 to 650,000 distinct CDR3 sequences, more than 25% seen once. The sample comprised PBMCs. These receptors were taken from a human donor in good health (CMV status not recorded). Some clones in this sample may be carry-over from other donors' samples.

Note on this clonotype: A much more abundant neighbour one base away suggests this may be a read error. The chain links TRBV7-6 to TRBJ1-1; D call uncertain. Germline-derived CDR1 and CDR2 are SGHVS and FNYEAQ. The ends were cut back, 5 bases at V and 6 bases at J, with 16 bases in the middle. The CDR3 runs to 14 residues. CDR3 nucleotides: TGTGCCAGCAGCGTACAACTGGGAACCGCTGAAGCTTTCTTT. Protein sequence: CASSVQLGTAEAFF.

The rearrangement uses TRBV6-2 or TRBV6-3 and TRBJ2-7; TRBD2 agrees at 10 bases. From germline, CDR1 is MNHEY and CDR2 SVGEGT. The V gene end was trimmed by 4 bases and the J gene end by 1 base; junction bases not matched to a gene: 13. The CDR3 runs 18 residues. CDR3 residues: CASSSPRLAGRRSYEQYF. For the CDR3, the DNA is TGTGCCAGCAGTTCCCCGAGACTAGCGGGCCGGCGGTCCTACGAGCAGTACTTC.

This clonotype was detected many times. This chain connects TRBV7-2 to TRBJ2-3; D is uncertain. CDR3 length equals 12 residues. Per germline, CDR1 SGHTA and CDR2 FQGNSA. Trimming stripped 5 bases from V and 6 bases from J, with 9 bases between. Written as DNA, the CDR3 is TGTGCCAGCAGCCCATTCGGGGATACGCAGTATTTT. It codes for CASSPFGDTQYF.

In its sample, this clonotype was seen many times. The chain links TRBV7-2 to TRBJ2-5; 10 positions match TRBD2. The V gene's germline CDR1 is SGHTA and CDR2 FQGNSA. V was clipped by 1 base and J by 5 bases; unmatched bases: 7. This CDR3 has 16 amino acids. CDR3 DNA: TGTGCCAGCAGCTTAGTGGCTAGCGGGAGTCTGGAGACCCAGTACTTC. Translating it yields CASSLVASGSLETQYF. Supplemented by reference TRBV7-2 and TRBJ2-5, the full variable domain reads GAGVSQSPSNKVTEKGKDVELRCDPISGHTALYWYRQSLGQGLEFLIYFQGNSAPDKSGLPSDRFSAERTGGSVSTLTIQRTQQEDSAVYLCASSLVASGSLETQYFGPGTRLLVL.

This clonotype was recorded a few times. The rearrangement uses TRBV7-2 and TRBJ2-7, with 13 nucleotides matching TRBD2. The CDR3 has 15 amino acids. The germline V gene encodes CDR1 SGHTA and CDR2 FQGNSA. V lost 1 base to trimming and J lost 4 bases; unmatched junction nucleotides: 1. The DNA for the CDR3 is TGTGCCAGCAGCTTAGAGACTAGCGGGAGGTACGAGCAGTACTTC. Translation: CASSLETSGRYEQYF.

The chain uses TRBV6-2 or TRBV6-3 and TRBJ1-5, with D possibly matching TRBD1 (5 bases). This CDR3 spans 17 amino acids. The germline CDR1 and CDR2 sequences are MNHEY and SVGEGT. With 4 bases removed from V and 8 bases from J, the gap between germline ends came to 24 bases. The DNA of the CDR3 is TGTGCCAGCAGTTTACCCCCAGGGATTAAGACGGACGAGCCCCAGCATTTT. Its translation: CASSLPPGIKTDEPQHF.

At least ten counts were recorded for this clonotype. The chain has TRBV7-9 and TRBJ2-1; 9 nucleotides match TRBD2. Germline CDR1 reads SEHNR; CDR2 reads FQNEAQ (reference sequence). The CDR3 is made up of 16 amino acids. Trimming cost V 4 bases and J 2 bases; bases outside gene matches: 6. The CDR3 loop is CASSSSTSGAYNEQFF. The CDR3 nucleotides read TGTGCCAGCAGCTCGTCGACTAGCGGTGCCTACAATGAGCAGTTCTTC.